A selection of T cell receptor beta chains follows, all from one sample in a study of blood T cell repertoires in COVID-19. Some clones are missing from TCRdb's copy, which holds only in-frame ones; the method was immunoSEQ multiplex PCR. The sample records about 87,000 clones, over 70% being singletons. The sequenced sample consisted of peripheral blood. The source of these receptors is a woman in her fifties or sixties with acute or convalescent COVID-19. CDR3s leave out the opening cysteine and the closing phenylalanine or tryptophan.

v_gene	j_gene	CDR3aa
TRBV11-2	TRBJ1-2	ASSLGRDGYT
TRBV3-1/TRBV3-2	TRBJ2-7	ASSQEGGFSYEQY
TRBV5-1	TRBJ1-2	ASSSGQGGGYT
TRBV18	TRBJ2-7	ASSPAQGLYYEQY
TRBV9	TRBJ1-1	ASSVGSGGTEAF
TRBV5-1	TRBJ2-5	ASSDARGGQETQY
TRBV7-9	TRBJ1-3	ASSPQGNTIY
TRBV29-1	TRBJ1-3	SVEGGGNTIY
TRBV10-3	TRBJ2-7	AISDSVQGVYEQY
TRBV11-2	TRBJ2-7	ASSLGLAYEQY
TRBV24-1	TRBJ1-2	ATSDRTGNGYT
TRBV19	TRBJ2-1	ASSMSGGIFSYNEQF
TRBV7-2	TRBJ1-4	ASTPSGGRNEKLF
TRBV30	TRBJ2-7	AWSARGEQY
TRBV12-3/TRBV12-4	TRBJ1-1	ASVEGDRAF
TRBV12-3/TRBV12-4	TRBJ2-7	ASSSSSSYEQY
TRBV7-2	TRBJ2-7	ASTSGTGFYEQY
TRBV18	TRBJ1-4	ASSPEGATGEKLF
TRBV5-6	TRBJ2-7	ASSLDLAAHEQY
TRBV28	TRBJ2-3	ASIKLGPATDTQY
TRBV7-9	TRBJ2-5	ASSLLDRGETQY
TRBV5-1	TRBJ1-2	ASSLTGTGDYT
TRBV5-1	TRBJ1-1	ASSSQAMGEAF
TRBV3-1/TRBV3-2	TRBJ2-5	ASRNRLAGAQETQY
TRBV2	TRBJ2-2	ASRPGGSRGELF
TRBV6-5	TRBJ2-2	ASIGTAGELF
TRBV9	TRBJ1-5	ASSVDGSNQPQH
TRBV30	TRBJ2-3	AWRTLGADTQY
TRBV5-6	TRBJ1-5	ASSYSAGFNQPQH
TRBV11-2	TRBJ2-5	ASSAGGGEWRMYQETQY
TRBV11-3	TRBJ2-5	ASSSGLAEETQY
TRBV4-3	TRBJ1-4	ASSQDTGQTEKLF
TRBV2	TRBJ1-2	ASSDRQGSYGYT
TRBV27	TRBJ1-5	ASSLSYRGNNQPQH
TRBV7-2	TRBJ2-3	ASSLNSDTQY
TRBV19	TRBJ1-2	ASSIGGGLPDDGYT
TRBV6-5	TRBJ1-5	ASRKGQDGGQPQH
TRBV4-3	TRBJ2-3	ASSLGTFSTDTQY
TRBV3-1/TRBV3-2	TRBJ1-4	ASSQWFSRRDNEKLF
TRBV4-1	TRBJ2-2	ASSPGLAGRTGELF
TRBV11-2	TRBJ1-1	ASSLGAGRVNTEAF